This T cell receptor (beta chain) was documented in a study of T cell responses to AZD1222 COVID-19 vaccine. Background on the study: Pooling of second doses given at about 4 or about 12 weeks was done. General study results and limits: Distributed over spike, vaccine-associated CD4 TCRs predominated at 160-218 and 743-854.

Clones were read by immunoSEQ multiplex PCR, and TCRdb kept only the in-frame ones, dropping some. The table lists approximately 70,000 clones, 86% of them singletons, with about 2.5% in the top ten. A word on this clone: Its antigen is not known.

The CDR3 has 15 amino acids. V was trimmed by 4 bases and J by 5 bases, leaving 17 bases between them. Germline V gene lookup returns CDR1 SGHAT and CDR2 FQNNGV. J is TRBJ2-5 and V is TRBV11-2; no firm D call. The receptor was isolated from an adult in good health. The source was peripheral blood, collected on day 0 of AZD1222 vaccination. The CDR3 DNA is TGTGCCAGCAGCTCGATACAAGGACGGGTCGAGACCCAGTACTTC. It yields the protein CASSSIQGRVETQYF. The full variable domain, its missing parts supplied by reference TRBV11-2 and TRBJ2-5, is EAGVAQSPRYKIIEKRQSVAFWCNPISGHATLYWYQQILGQGPKLLIQFQNNGVVDDSQLPKDRFSAERLKGVDSTLKIQPAKLEDSAVYLCASSSIQGRVETQYFGPGTRLLVL.